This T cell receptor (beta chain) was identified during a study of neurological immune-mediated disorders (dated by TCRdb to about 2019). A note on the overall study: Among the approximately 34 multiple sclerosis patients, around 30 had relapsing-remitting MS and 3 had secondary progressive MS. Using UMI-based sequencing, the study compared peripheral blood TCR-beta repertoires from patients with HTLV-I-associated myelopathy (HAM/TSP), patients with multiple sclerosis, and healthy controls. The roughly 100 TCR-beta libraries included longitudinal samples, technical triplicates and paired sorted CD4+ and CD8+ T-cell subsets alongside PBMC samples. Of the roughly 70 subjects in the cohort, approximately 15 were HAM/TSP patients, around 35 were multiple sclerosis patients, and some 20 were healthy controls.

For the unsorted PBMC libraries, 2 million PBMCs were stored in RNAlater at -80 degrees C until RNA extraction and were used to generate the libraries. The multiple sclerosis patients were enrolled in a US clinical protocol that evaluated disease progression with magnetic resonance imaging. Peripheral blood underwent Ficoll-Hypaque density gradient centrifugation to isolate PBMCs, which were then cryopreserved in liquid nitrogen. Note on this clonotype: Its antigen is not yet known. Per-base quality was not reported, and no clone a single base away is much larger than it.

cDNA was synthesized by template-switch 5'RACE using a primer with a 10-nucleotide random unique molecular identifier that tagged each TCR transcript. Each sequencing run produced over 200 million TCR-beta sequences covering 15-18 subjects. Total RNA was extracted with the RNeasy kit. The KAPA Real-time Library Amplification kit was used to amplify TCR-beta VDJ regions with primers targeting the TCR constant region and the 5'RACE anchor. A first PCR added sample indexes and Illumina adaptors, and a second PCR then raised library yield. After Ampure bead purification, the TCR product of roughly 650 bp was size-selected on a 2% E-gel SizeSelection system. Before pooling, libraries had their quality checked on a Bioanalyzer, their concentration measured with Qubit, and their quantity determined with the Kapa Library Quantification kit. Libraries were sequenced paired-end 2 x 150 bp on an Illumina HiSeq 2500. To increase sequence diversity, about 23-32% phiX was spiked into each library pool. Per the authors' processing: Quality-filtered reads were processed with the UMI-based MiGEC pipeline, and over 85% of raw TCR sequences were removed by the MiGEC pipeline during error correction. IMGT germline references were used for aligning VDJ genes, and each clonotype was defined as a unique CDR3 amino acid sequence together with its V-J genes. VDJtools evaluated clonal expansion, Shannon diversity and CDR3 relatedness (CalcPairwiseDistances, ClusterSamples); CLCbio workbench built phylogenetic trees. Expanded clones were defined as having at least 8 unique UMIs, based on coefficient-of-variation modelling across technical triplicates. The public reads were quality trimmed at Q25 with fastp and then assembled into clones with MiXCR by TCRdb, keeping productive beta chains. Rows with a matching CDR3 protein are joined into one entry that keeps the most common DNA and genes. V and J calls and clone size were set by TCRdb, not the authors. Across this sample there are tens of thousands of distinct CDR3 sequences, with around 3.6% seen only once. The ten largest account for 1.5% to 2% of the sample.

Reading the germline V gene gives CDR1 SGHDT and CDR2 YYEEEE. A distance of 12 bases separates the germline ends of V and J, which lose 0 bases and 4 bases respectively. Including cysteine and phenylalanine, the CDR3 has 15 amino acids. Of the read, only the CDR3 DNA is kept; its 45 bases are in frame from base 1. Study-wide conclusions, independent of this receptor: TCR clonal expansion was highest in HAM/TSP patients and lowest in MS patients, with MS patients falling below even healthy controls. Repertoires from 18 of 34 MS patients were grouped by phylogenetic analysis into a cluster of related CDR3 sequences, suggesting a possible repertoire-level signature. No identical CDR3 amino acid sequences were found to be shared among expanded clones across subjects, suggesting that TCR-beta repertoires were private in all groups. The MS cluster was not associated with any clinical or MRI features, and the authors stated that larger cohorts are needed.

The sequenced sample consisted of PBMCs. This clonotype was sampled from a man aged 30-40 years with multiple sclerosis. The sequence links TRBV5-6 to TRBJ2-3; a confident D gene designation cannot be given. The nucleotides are TGTGCCAGCAGCTTGGCCGGCTTCGGCGCAGATACGCAGTATTTT. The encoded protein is CASSLAGFGADTQYF.